This TCR beta chain came from a study of metastatic and nonmetastatic thyroid tumors. Study-wide points: The reported finding was significantly higher TCR beta diversity in malignant thyroid tumors relative to benign nodules, in blood and tumor.

Methods used by the authors: The authors used CDR3 differences across clinicopathological groups to build a distant-metastasis classifier for papillary thyroid cancer. TCRdb re-called clones via MiXCR from the PCR reads. These V and J calls originate from TCRdb's pipeline instead of the authors' own analysis. The sample lists approximately 34,000 clones; roughly 18% were seen once. V was trimmed by 0 bases and J by 9 bases, leaving 21 bases between them. The germline gives CDR1 LGHNA, CDR2 YNFKEQ. This CDR3 is built from 17 residues. Every patient was untreated before thyroid surgery. This clone was counted ten times or more. Antigen unknown.

This receptor was obtained from a female donor with papillary thyroid cancer or a benign thyroid nodule (not recorded which). Some clones in this sample may be carry-over from other donors' samples. The sample taken for sequencing was blood. V usage is TRBV4-2 and J usage is TRBJ2-1, with D maybe TRBD2 (7 bases). CDR3 sequence: CASSQDGGGGGPGEQFF. CDR3 DNA: TGTGCCAGCAGCCAAGACGGAGGTGGCGGGGGCCCCGGTGAGCAGTTCTTC.